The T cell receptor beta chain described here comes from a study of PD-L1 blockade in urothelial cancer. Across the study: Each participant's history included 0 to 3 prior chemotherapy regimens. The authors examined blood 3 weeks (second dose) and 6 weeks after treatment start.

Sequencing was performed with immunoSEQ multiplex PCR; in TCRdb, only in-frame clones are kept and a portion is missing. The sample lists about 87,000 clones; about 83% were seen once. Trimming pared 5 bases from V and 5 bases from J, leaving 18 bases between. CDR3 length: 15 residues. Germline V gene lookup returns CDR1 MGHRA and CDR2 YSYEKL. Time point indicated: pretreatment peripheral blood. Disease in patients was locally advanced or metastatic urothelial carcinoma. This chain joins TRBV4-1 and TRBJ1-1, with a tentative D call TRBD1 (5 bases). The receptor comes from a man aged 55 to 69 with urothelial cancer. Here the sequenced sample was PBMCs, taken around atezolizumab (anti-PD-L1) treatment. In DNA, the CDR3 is TGCGCCAGCAGCGAAGGTCTGGGGGAGGGTACTGAAGCTTTCTTT. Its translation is CASSEGLGEGTEAFF.